The entry that follows covers one TCR beta chain sequence. A single count supports this clone. The specificity of this receptor is unknown. No much larger clonotype is one base removed from it; base qualities were not supplied. Library method: the immunoSEQ multiplex PCR assay. To provide template for TCR sequencing, every sample had RNA extracted and reverse transcribed into cDNA. SuperScript III was used to make first-strand cDNA, primed with a 2:1 mix of oligo-dT and random hexamers. A synthetic immune receptor repertoire was used to measure amplification bias, and any remaining bias was corrected computationally. The study's processing was this. Raw reads were preprocessed to remove errors, and CDR3 was defined according to IMGT conventions as the region from the conserved cysteine to phenylalanine. To get clonality, Shannon entropy was normalized by log2 of the number of productive unique TCRs and the result was subtracted from 1. CD4 or CD8 identity of scalp clones was inferred by cross-referencing scalp TCRbeta sequences with sorted blood CD4 and CD8 repertoires. TCRdb took over this immuneACCESS table, retaining in-frame rearrangements with V and J assigned. Such tables are incomplete; in checked studies, under half of the missing clones stem from an unresolved V gene, and the remainder is unexplained. The V and J calls and clone size were taken over from that table, and D and trimming were inferred from the DNA. The sample data list approximately 190,000 clones, and more than 45% of these were observed just once. The ten most abundant clones make up about 5.1% of the sample.

The data originate from a study of CD8+ T cells in alopecia areata (dated by TCRdb to 2017 to 2018). As for the study more broadly: Treated patients were enrolled in an open-label pilot trial of oral tofacitinib at 5 to 10 mg twice daily for moderate-to-severe alopecia areata. The SALT score, which quantifies the percentage of affected scalp surface area, was used to measure disease severity in treated patients. Biopsies were taken from tofacitinib-treated patients at baseline and again at 4 and 24 weeks into treatment, and several of those patients also had a later scalp biopsy. Tofacitinib was administered for 6 to 18 months, and 6 months of follow-up off drug were then conducted to assess delayed response and recurrence. On the human side, TCRbeta sequencing was run on scalp tissue and on sorted CD4+ and CD8+ peripheral blood T cells from healthy controls and from alopecia areata patients with either patchy or totalis/universalis disease. The RNA source kit depended on sample type: the PAXgene miRNA kit for fixed scalp, the miRNeasy kit for PBMCs, and the RNeasy kit for mouse skin. Amplification of TCRbeta CDR3 regions was done by immunoSEQ multiplex PCR using 35 Vbeta forward primers and 13 Jbeta reverse primers. High-throughput TCRbeta sequencing was used to examine T cell clonal expansion in alopecia areata in both the C3H/HeJ mouse model and human patients. Clonality in the scalp was compared among normal scalp (n=4), patchy alopecia areata scalp (n=8), and alopecia totalis/universalis scalp (n=8). The full study reports these points: Higher clonality and more expanded CD8+ clones were observed in lesional scalp than in normal scalp, particularly in alopecia totalis/universalis, a finding suggestive of antigenic drive. Because the treated cohort was small and had only one nonresponder, larger studies are needed to examine links between baseline CD8+ expansion and response. TCR sequences shared between patients were less clear than in mice, possibly partly because of HLA diversity in the patient population. During tofacitinib treatment, many expanded lesional clones stuck around in both scalp and blood, and this persistence may partly explain why relapse happens after treatment is stopped. Resident alphabeta T cells in normal human skin are also sequenced, complicating scalp TCR repertoire analysis, unlike mouse skin dominated by gammadelta T cells. Scalp clonality and the number of expanded CD8+ clones among the top 100 scalp clones were significantly decreased by tofacitinib.

Taken with the paper, the label for time point translates to: 24 weeks on oral tofacitinib. What the treatment or condition label conveys for this sample: oral pan-JAK inhibitor, 5-10 mg twice daily. From alopecia areata patients, peripheral blood was collected along with lesional scalp punch biopsies. PBMCs were separated by density centrifugation and stained for CD3, CD4 and CD8, after which CD4+ and CD8+ T cells were sorted on a FACSAria. The germline V gene encodes CDR1 SGDLS and CDR2 YYNGEE. Trimming costs V 0 bases and J 2 bases, and their ends lie 8 bases apart. Measured from the cysteine to the phenylalanine, the CDR3 is 14 residues long. CDR3 DNA is the only sequence kept; it has 42 bases, read in frame from the first base.

The clonotype was recovered from a human donor with alopecia areata. Specimen: CD4+ T cells sorted from blood, collected at week 24, from a patient treated with tofacitinib. The chain is made from TRBV9 and TRBJ1-1; no D gene call is confident. The nucleotide sequence is TGTGCCAGCAGCGTAGGGTCTTTTAACACTGAAGCTTTCTTT. It encodes CASSVGSFNTEAFF.